Presented here are 23 T cell receptor beta chains from one specimen sequenced in a study of blood T cell repertoires in COVID-19. Some clones are missing from TCRdb's copy, which holds only in-frame ones; the method was immunoSEQ multiplex PCR. The sample holds some 130,000 clones, approximately 81% seen once. The sequenced sample consisted of peripheral blood. These TCRs come from a woman in her sixties with active or convalescent COVID-19.

V and J are TRBV7-2 and TRBJ1-2; D might be TRBD1 (6 bases). This CDR3 is 15 amino acids long. Germline V gene lookup returns CDR1 SGHTA and CDR2 FQGNSA. Trimming took off 3 bases at V and 4 bases at J, with 15 bases between the two ends. The CDR3 coding sequence is TGTGCCAGCAGCTTTTACAGGGACCCCGTCTATGGCTACACCTTC. It is translated as CASSFYRDPVYGYTF.

The chain employs TRBV19 and TRBJ2-1; D is unresolved. CDR3 length: 16 amino acids. The V gene's germline CDR1 is LNHDA and CDR2 SQIVND (reference sequence). Trimming removed 5 bases from V and 2 bases from J, with 16 bases in between. In nucleotides, the CDR3 is TGTGCCAGTAGTCCCCACTCTGGCGGTCCCTACAATGAGCAGTTCTTC. It codes for CASSPHSGGPYNEQFF.

The CDR3 sequence is CASSNGGQETQYF. CDR3 bases: TGTGCCAGCAGTAACGGAGGCCAAGAGACCCAGTACTTC. The chain is built from TRBV28 and TRBJ2-5; a possible D gene is TRBD2 (5 bases). The CDR3 contains 13 residues. The germline gives CDR1 MDHEN, CDR2 SYDVKM. V was trimmed by 5 bases and J by 1 base, leaving 8 bases between them.

The rearrangement uses TRBV28 and TRBJ1-6; a possible D gene is TRBD1 (5 bases). The germline V gene encodes CDR1 MDHEN and CDR2 SYDVKM. Trimming took 3 bases from V and 13 from J, leaving 19 bases between them. The CDR3 is 15 residues long. This CDR3 is CASSFPGLNFSPLHF. The CDR3 DNA reads TGTGCCAGCAGTTTTCCAGGGTTGAACTTTTCTCCCCTCCACTTT.

The chain uses TRBV4-3 and TRBJ2-1; 9 bases fit TRBD2. Germline loops: CDR1 LGHNA, CDR2 YSLEER. This CDR3 has 16 amino acids. V lost 3 bases to trimming and J lost 6 bases; unmatched junction nucleotides: 9. The CDR3: CASSHSLAGDPNEQFF. CDR3 in DNA: TGCGCCAGCAGCCATTCTTTAGCGGGAGACCCCAATGAGCAGTTCTTC.

The chain employs TRBV19 and TRBJ1-5; D ambiguous. The V gene's germline CDR1 is LNHDA and CDR2 SQIVND (reference sequence). This CDR3 spans 14 amino acids. Trimming removed 5 bases at V and 4 bases at J, with 12 bases between. The CDR3 loop reads CASSGQRSNQPQHF. CDR3 DNA: TGTGCCAGTAGTGGGCAGAGAAGTAATCAGCCCCAGCATTTT.

This chain joins TRBV6-6 and TRBJ1-1, with D tentatively TRBD1 (6 bases). The V gene lost 5 bases and the J gene lost 7 bases, with 20 bases spanning the gap. The CDR3 contains 15 residues. The germline gives CDR1 MNHNY, CDR2 SVGAGI (reference sequence). The chain's CDR3 is CASSPQQGRAIEAFF. The CDR3 nucleotides are TGTGCCAGCAGTCCGCAACAGGGACGTGCCATTGAAGCTTTCTTT.

This clone was observed a few times. V usage is TRBV18 and J usage is TRBJ1-3; TRBD1 is a possible D gene (6 bases). The germline gives CDR1 KGHSH, CDR2 LQKENI. The V end lost 2 bases, the J end lost 2 bases, and 13 bases lay between the germline ends. The CDR3 is 16 residues long. The CDR3 bases are TGTGCCAGCTCACCAACAGGGAAAGGACCTGGAAACACCATATATTTT. Protein sequence: CASSPTGKGPGNTIYF.

The chain employs TRBV7-3 and TRBJ2-2, with 10 nucleotides matching TRBD2. The CDR3 contains 19 residues. The V gene's germline CDR1 is SGHTA and CDR2 FQGTGA. Trimming removed 0 bases from V and 8 bases from J; junction bases left unmatched: 15. This chain's CDR3 is CASSLTGLAGVLTPGELFF. Here the CDR3 DNA reads TGTGCCAGCAGCTTAACTGGGCTAGCGGGAGTCCTTACACCGGGGGAGCTGTTTTTT.

This clone was recorded once. The chain employs TRBV7-9 and TRBJ2-3, with a tentative D call TRBD1 (6 bases). V was cut by 5 bases and J by 3 bases, with 15 bases left in between. The CDR3 has 15 amino acids. CDR1 is SEHNR, CDR2 FQNEAQ, per germline (reference sequence). This CDR3 reads CASSVTGFGTDTQYF. CDR3 bases: TGTGCCAGCAGCGTAACAGGGTTTGGGACAGATACGCAGTATTTT.

This sequence joins TRBV6-5 and TRBJ2-1; D possibly corresponds to TRBD2 (6 bases). The CDR3 is 15 amino acids. The germline V gene encodes CDR1 MNHEY and CDR2 SVGAGI. Trimming pared 4 bases from V and 9 bases from J, leaving 19 bases between. CDR3 in DNA: TGTGCCAGCAGTTCCCCCGGGACTGGTCGAACTGAGCAGTTCTTC. It is translated as CASSSPGTGRTEQFF.

This rearrangement joins TRBV6-6 to TRBJ1-2; TRBD1 might be the D (5 bases). The germline gives CDR1 MNHNY, CDR2 SVGAGI (reference sequence). V was shortened by 5 bases and J by 4 bases, with 11 bases between the two germline ends. This CDR3 comprises 13 residues. CDR3 bases: TGTGCCAGCAGTCCGACAGAAATCTATGGCTACACCTTC. Translating gives CASSPTEIYGYTF.

V is TRBV7-9 and J is TRBJ2-5, with 10 bases fitting TRBD2. V lost 1 base, J lost 1 base, and 12 bases stayed unmatched. CDR1 SEHNR and CDR2 FQNEAQ come from the germline V gene (reference sequence). This CDR3 is 19 amino acids long. This chain's CDR3 is CASSLVRLAGDPFQETQYF. For the CDR3, the DNA is TGTGCCAGCAGCTTAGTTCGGCTAGCGGGGGACCCATTCCAAGAGACCCAGTACTTC.

To note about this clone: Because the CDR3's place on the DNA is in doubt, the DNA is left out and the CDR3 is given as listed by TCRdb. CDR3 in amino acids: CASSFASGSYNEQFF. The chain uses TRBV12-1 and TRBJ2-1; TRBD2 was called by the table and not checked on the DNA. TRBV12-1 is deemed a pseudogene. A total of 15 residues make up the CDR3, ends included.

The chain combines TRBV28 with TRBJ1-1; no reliable D call. Trimming stripped 8 bases from V and 0 bases from J, with 13 bases between. Germline-derived CDR1 and CDR2 are MDHEN and SYDVKM. This CDR3 region has 14 residues. The CDR3 region has the DNA TGTGCCAGCCGATCAGGCAGCCTGAACACTGAAGCTTTCTTT. The encoded protein is CASRSGSLNTEAFF.

The chain employs TRBV5-1 and TRBJ2-3; 7 bases fit TRBD1. V shed 4 bases and J 6 bases; nucleotides not matched to a gene: 5. CDR1 and CDR2 (germline): SGHRS, YFSETQ. The length of the CDR3 is 13 residues. The CDR3 DNA reads TGCGCCAGCAGCGTAACAGGGGAGGATACGCAGTATTTT. Translation gives CASSVTGEDTQYF. Full variable domain (missing parts from reference TRBV5-1 and TRBJ2-3): KAGVTQTPRYLIKTRGQQVTLSCSPISGHRSVSWYQQTPGQGLQFLFEYFSETQRNKGNFPGRFSGRQFSNSRSEMNVSTLELGDSALYLCASSVTGEDTQYFGPGTRLTVL.

The chain is built from TRBV19 and TRBJ2-3; a weak D match, TRBD1 (6 bases). There are 15 residues in the CDR3. Germline V gene sequence: CDR1 LNHDA, CDR2 SQIVND (reference sequence). Trimming pared 5 bases from V and 2 bases from J, leaving 14 bases between. In nucleotides, the CDR3 is TGTGCCAGTAGTCCTGGCGGACAGATCACAGATACGCAGTATTTT. This gives the protein CASSPGGQITDTQYF.

The chain has TRBV4-3 and TRBJ2-2; D is perhaps TRBD2 (6 bases). CDR1 is LGHNA, CDR2 YSLEER, per germline. V gave up 0 bases and J gave up 0 bases, with 8 bases separating them. The CDR3 runs 16 residues. The CDR3 spells CASSQEVAANTGELFF. The CDR3 DNA sequence: TGCGCCAGCAGCCAAGAGGTAGCGGCGAACACCGGGGAGCTGTTTTTT.

The chain couples TRBV6-1 to TRBJ1-3; TRBD1 agrees at 7 bases. The CDR3 runs to 18 residues. The ends lost 4 bases at V and 0 bases at J; junction bases unmatched: 12. CDR1 MNHNS and CDR2 SASEGT come from the germline V gene. CDR3 loop: CASSALPGQLVSGNTIYF. Here the CDR3 DNA reads TGTGCCAGCAGTGCCCTCCCGGGACAGCTTGTCTCTGGAAACACCATATATTTT.

The chain combines TRBV18 with TRBJ1-1; 9 bases line up with TRBD1. The CDR3 totals 16 residues. Losses at the gene ends were 4 bases for V and 6 bases for J; bases not matched to a gene: 12. CDR1 and CDR2 from the germline V gene are KGHSH and LQKENI. As DNA, the CDR3 is TGTGCCAGCTCACTTTTCGCCCCGGGACAGGGCGCTGAAGCTTTCTTT. The encoded protein is CASSLFAPGQGAEAFF.

This clone was observed a handful of times. The chain is built from TRBV2 and TRBJ2-2; D possibly corresponds to TRBD1 (6 bases). V lost 4 bases, J lost 1 base, and 13 bases lay in between. Germline-derived CDR1 and CDR2 are SNHLY and FYNNEI. CDR3 length equals 16 residues. In nucleotides, the CDR3 is TGTGCCAGCAGTGCGGCCGGGACAAGGAACACCGGGGAGCTGTTTTTT. It encodes CASSAAGTRNTGELFF.

This chain joins TRBV5-5 and TRBJ1-5; the match to TRBD1 covers 9 bases. The germline gives CDR1 SGHKS, CDR2 YYEKEE (reference sequence). This CDR3 has 15 residues. After removal of 0 bases from V and 8 bases from J, the junction contained 6 bases not matched to a gene. This CDR3 reads CASSLESGQGKPQHF. Written as DNA, the CDR3 is TGTGCCAGCAGCTTGGAGTCGGGACAGGGTAAGCCCCAGCATTTT.

The genes are TRBV28 and TRBJ2-3; 9 bases align to TRBD2. Per the germline V gene, CDR1 is MDHEN and CDR2 is SYDVKM. With V trimmed by 7 bases and J by 2 bases, 4 bases remained unmatched. The CDR3 has 14 residues. DNA for the CDR3: TGTGCCAGCATAGCGGGAGAAGTCACAGATACGCAGTATTTT. Translated: CASIAGEVTDTQYF.